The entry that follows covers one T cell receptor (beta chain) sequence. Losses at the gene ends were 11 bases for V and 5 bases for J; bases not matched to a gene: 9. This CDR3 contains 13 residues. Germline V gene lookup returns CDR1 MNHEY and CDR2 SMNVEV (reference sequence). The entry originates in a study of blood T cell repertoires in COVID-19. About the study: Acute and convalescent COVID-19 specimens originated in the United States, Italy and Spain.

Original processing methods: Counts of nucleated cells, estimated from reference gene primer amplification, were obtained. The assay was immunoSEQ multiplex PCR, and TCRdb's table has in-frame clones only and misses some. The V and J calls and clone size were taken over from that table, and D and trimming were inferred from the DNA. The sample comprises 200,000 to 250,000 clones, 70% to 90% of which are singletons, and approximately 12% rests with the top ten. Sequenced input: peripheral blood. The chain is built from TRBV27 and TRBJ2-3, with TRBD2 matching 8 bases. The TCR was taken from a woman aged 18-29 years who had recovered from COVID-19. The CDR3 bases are TGTGCCGCAGGAGGGCTAGCGGGAGATACGCAGTATTTT. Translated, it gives CAAGGLAGDTQYF.